The next 21 T cell receptor beta chains were all read from a single sample in a study of blood T cell repertoires in COVID-19. TCRdb's table, derived via immunoSEQ multiplex PCR, lists solely in-frame clones and lacks some. In the table there are around 330,000 clones, about 92% of which are singletons. The sample was PBMCs or T cells enriched from blood (not recorded which). These receptors all stem from a man between 60 and 75 years old who had recovered from COVID-19.

The CDR3 DNA reads TGTGCCAGCAGCTTCAGGGGGCAGGGGACTGAAGCTTTCTTT. Amino acids: CASSFRGQGTEAFF. The rearrangement uses TRBV7-9 and TRBJ1-1; 8 positions match TRBD1. The CDR3 sequence is 14 residues long. V shed 3 bases, J shed 5 bases, and the junction held 5 bases outside the gene matches. Per germline, CDR1 SEHNR and CDR2 FQNEAQ (reference sequence).

V usage is TRBV3-1 (or the pseudogene TRBV3-2) and J usage is TRBJ2-3; tentative D call: TRBD2 (5 bases). The V gene lost 4 bases and the J gene lost 1 base, with 18 bases spanning the gap. Germline assignment: CDR1 LGHDT and CDR2 YNNKEL (reference sequence). CDR3 size: 17 residues. In DNA, the CDR3 is TGTGCCAGCAGCCCCAGCGAGCTCGGGGTCGGCACAGATACGCAGTATTTT. Translated: CASSPSELGVGTDTQYF.

The CDR3 protein is CASSLDLGGRTNEKLFF. The CDR3 nucleotides are TGCGCCAGCAGCTTGGACCTTGGAGGGCGGACTAATGAAAAACTGTTTTTT. The genes are TRBV5-1 and TRBJ1-4; D ambiguous. The CDR3 consists of 17 residues. V was shortened by 0 bases and J by 2 bases, with 14 bases between the two germline ends. The V gene's germline CDR1 is SGHRS and CDR2 YFSETQ.

The chain joins TRBV5-1 to TRBJ2-5; 11 bases agree with TRBD2. J lost 2 bases, V lost 2 bases, and 8 bases had no gene match. From germline, CDR1 is SGHRS and CDR2 YFSETQ. The CDR3 length is 17 residues. The CDR3: CASSFLPRTSGQETQYF. CDR3 nucleotides: TGCGCCAGCAGCTTCCTCCCCCGGACTAGCGGGCAAGAGACCCAGTACTTC.

This chain uses TRBV10-3 with TRBJ2-1, with 7 bases fitting TRBD2. This CDR3 has 13 residues. The trim removed 11 bases at V and 0 bases at J, leaving 4 bases unmatched. The germline V gene has CDR1 ENHRY and CDR2 SYGVKD. The CDR3 sequence: CAGAGSSYNEQFF. The CDR3 bases are TGTGCCGGAGCGGGAAGCTCCTACAATGAGCAGTTCTTC.

This chain uses TRBV5-1 with TRBJ1-6; no definite D call. V was shortened by 7 bases and J by 5 bases, with 10 bases between the two germline ends. The CDR3 is 13 amino acids. Per germline, CDR1 SGHRS and CDR2 YFSETQ. The CDR3 nucleotides are TGCGCCAGCTTCACACCAAATAATTCACCCCTCCACTTT. It codes for CASFTPNNSPLHF.

The chain joins TRBV5-1 to TRBJ2-3; TRBD2 matches at 9 bases. Germline V CDR1 and CDR2: SGHRS, YFSETQ. CDR3 length equals 15 residues. V lost 5 bases to trimming and J lost 3 bases; unmatched junction nucleotides: 7. For the CDR3, the DNA is TGCGCCAGCAGAGATAGCGGGAGAGTGACAGATACGCAGTATTTT. Amino acid sequence: CASRDSGRVTDTQYF.

This chain uses TRBV19 with TRBJ1-6, with a weak D call TRBD1 (6 bases). V lost 5 bases and J 0 bases, leaving 14 bases between the germline ends. Germline V gene sequence: CDR1 LNHDA, CDR2 SQIVND (reference sequence). The CDR3 is 17 residues long. In DNA form, the CDR3 reads TGTGCCAGTAGTTCCGAGGGGGGGTCCTCCTATAATTCACCCCTCCACTTT. This encodes CASSSEGGSSYNSPLHF.

The chain recombines TRBV5-1 with TRBJ1-4; TRBD1 might be the D (5 bases). Trimming took off 4 bases at V and 13 bases at J, with 17 bases between the two ends. The CDR3 is made up of 13 amino acids. Germline CDR1 and CDR2: SGHRS and YFSETQ. The CDR3 DNA is TGCGCCAGCAGCCCGGGGGAGAGGGGTCGACTGTTTTTT. Its translation: CASSPGERGRLFF.

The chain combines TRBV6-5 with TRBJ2-6; D not resolved. The CDR3 sequence is 14 residues long. The germline V and J ends were trimmed by 7 bases and 2 bases, with 9 bases remaining between them. The germline V gene encodes CDR1 MNHEY and CDR2 SVGAGI. DNA of the CDR3: TGTGCCAGCACCGGTTTACCTGGGGCCAACGTCCTGACTTTC. It specifies CASTGLPGANVLTF.

This clone appeared a single time. The V and J genes are TRBV2 and TRBJ1-4, with a weak D call TRBD1 (6 bases). Germline loops: CDR1 SNHLY, CDR2 FYNNEI. This CDR3 spans 14 amino acids. The V gene lost 8 bases and the J gene lost 7 bases, with 17 bases spanning the gap. As DNA, the CDR3 is TGTGCCAGCGTCGCAGGGGTTTTTTCTGAAAAACTGTTTTTT. The encoded protein is CASVAGVFSEKLFF.

This sequence joins TRBV2 and TRBJ1-2; 7 bases agree with TRBD1. Per the germline V gene, CDR1 is SNHLY and CDR2 is FYNNEI. This CDR3 spans 15 amino acids. The V segment lost 2 bases and the J segment 7 bases; nucleotides outside the gene matches: 10. The CDR3 loop is CASSEFVRGSGGYTF. CDR3 sequence (DNA): TGTGCCAGCAGTGAATTCGTCAGGGGGTCGGGTGGCTACACCTTC.

In DNA form, the CDR3 reads TGTGCCAGCAGTTTCGGACAGGCGTTCGCGAACACCGGGGAGCTGTTTTTT. Amino acid sequence: CASSFGQAFANTGELFF. V is TRBV28 and J is TRBJ2-2, with TRBD1 identical over 7 bases. CDR1 is MDHEN and CDR2 is SYDVKM in the germline V gene. V lost 3 bases to trimming and J lost 0 bases; unmatched junction nucleotides: 7. The CDR3 is 17 residues long.

The chain joins TRBV7-9 to TRBJ2-3; 10 bases map to TRBD1. The CDR3 sequence is 16 residues long. CDR1 and CDR2 (germline): SEHNR, FQNEAQ (reference sequence). Losses at the gene ends were 3 bases for V and 2 bases for J; bases not matched to a gene: 5. The CDR3 here is CASSLGGTGVTDTQYF. CDR3 DNA sequence: TGTGCCAGCAGCTTGGGTGGGACAGGGGTCACAGATACGCAGTATTTT.

This clone has more than one count but fewer than ten. The rearrangement links TRBV9 to TRBJ1-1, with 9 bases identical to TRBD1. CDR1 SGDLS and CDR2 YYNGEE come from the germline V gene. The CDR3 consists of 17 residues. V dropped 4 bases and J dropped 4; count of bases not matched to a gene: 14. CDR3 sequence (DNA): TGTGCCAGCAGCCTAAACCAACAGGGGGCCGGGGGCACTGAAGCTTTCTTT. It is translated as CASSLNQQGAGGTEAFF.

The V call is TRBV7-9, the J call TRBJ2-1; 8 positions match TRBD1. The J segment lost 2 bases and the V segment lost 1 base, leaving 4 bases of the junction unmatched. Per germline, CDR1 SEHNR and CDR2 FQNEAQ (reference sequence). This CDR3 has 16 amino acids. CDR3 nucleotide sequence: TGTGCCAGCAGCTTAGGGACAGGGCTTCCCTACAATGAGCAGTTCTTC. Translation: CASSLGTGLPYNEQFF. Combining the CDR3 with reference TRBV7-9 and TRBJ2-1 gives the whole variable domain DTGVSQNPRHKITKRGQNVTFRCDPISEHNRLYWYRQTLGQGPEFLTYFQNEAQLEKSRLLSDRFSAERPKGSFSTLEIQRTEQGDSAMYLCASSLGTGLPYNEQFFGPGTRLTVL.

The chain combines TRBV30 with TRBJ1-1, with no clear D. Trimming took 7 bases from V and 2 from J, leaving 8 bases between them. Germline V gene data show CDR1 as GTSNPN and CDR2 as SVGIG (reference sequence). This CDR3 has 11 amino acids. CDR3 sequence: CAYYGNTEAFF. The CDR3 bases are TGTGCCTACTACGGAAACACTGAAGCTTTCTTT.

The table lists this clone with a count of one. This chain joins TRBV21-1 and TRBJ2-2; the table's D gene call, TRBD2, was not cross checked with the DNA. TRBV21-1 is tagged as a pseudogene. CDR3 size: 15 residues. DNA for the CDR3: TGTGCCACACTTACTAGAACCGTCACCACCGGGGAGCTGTTTTTT. As protein: CATLTRTVTTGELFF.

This rearrangement joins TRBV11-1 to TRBJ1-6; D possibly corresponds to TRBD1 (5 bases). This CDR3 comprises 16 residues. The V end was cut by 1 base, the J end by 15 bases, with 22 bases between. CDR1 and CDR2 (germline): SGHAT, FQDESV (reference sequence). DNA of the CDR3: TGTGCCAGCAGCTTAGAACCAGGTCGTTGGCCGGGGGGCCTCCACTTT. It is translated as CASSLEPGRWPGGLHF.

The V and J genes are TRBV7-8 and TRBJ1-3; no reliable D call. V lost 5 bases and J lost 0, with 14 bases in between. The germline gives CDR1 SGHVS, CDR2 FQNEAQ. The CDR3 is 16 residues long. The DNA of the CDR3 is TGTGCCAGCAGCCGCGACACTCTGAGCTCTGGAAACACCATATATTTT. Its protein is CASSRDTLSSGNTIYF.

Only one count was recorded for this clone. The chain carries TRBV5-1 and TRBJ1-3; TRBD1 is a possible D gene (5 bases). The V gene's germline CDR1 is SGHRS and CDR2 YFSETQ. Trimming left V 4 bases short and J 0 bases short, with 20 bases between. This CDR3 region has 18 residues. DNA for the CDR3: TGCGCCAGCAGCCCCCAAGTGGGGGGGTTCTTCTCTGGAAACACCATATATTTT. This encodes CASSPQVGGFFSGNTIYF.